What follows are 15 T cell receptor beta chains derived from one specimen sequenced in a study of cytomegalovirus exposure and HLA in healthy donors (dated by TCRdb to about 2017). Libraries were made using the immunoSEQ multiplex PCR assay. For the multiplex PCR, a mixture combining 60 forward primers for TCR Vbeta segments and 13 reverse primers for TCR Jbeta segments was used. Here the immuneACCESS table is served through TCRdb, limited to in-frame sequences with V and J called. Missing clones are a known gap in these copies; in checked studies unresolved V genes cover under half, and the rest lacks a known reason. This sample lists some 150,000 clones; 60% to 80% were detected once. 6.3% of the sample is taken by the ten largest. Sequencing was done on a sample of PBMCs. Receptors originate from a middle-aged man in good health and CMV-seropositive.

The chain uses TRBV9 and TRBJ1-5; 8 nucleotides line up with TRBD1. V gave up 8 bases and J gave up 5 bases; unmatched junction bases: 6. The CDR3 extends over 13 amino acids. Germline V gene data show CDR1 as SGDLS and CDR2 as YYNGEE. The CDR3 reads CASSTGGYQPQHF. Written as DNA, the CDR3 is TGTGCCAGTTCTACAGGGGGGTATCAGCCCCAGCATTTT.

This chain connects TRBV6-1 to TRBJ2-1, with a possible D match to TRBD1 (6 bases). Trimming removed 2 bases from V and 3 bases from J, with 14 bases in between. The CDR3 loop spans 16 amino acids. Per the germline V gene, CDR1 is MNHNS and CDR2 is SASEGT. The DNA of the CDR3 is TGTGCCAGCAGTGAAATCTTGGACAGATTCTACAATGAGCAGTTCTTC. Residues: CASSEILDRFYNEQFF.

This clone has just a few counts. The chain's CDR3 is CASSPQSRSYEQYF. The DNA of the CDR3 is TGTGCCAGCTCACCACAGAGTAGATCCTACGAGCAGTACTTC. This chain uses TRBV18 with TRBJ2-7; the D is unclear. Germline V CDR1 and CDR2: KGHSH, LQKENI. Trimming stripped 1 base from V and 1 base from J, with 8 bases between. This CDR3 contains 14 residues.

The chain links TRBV4-1 to TRBJ2-1; 10 positions match TRBD1. J gave up 14 bases and V 4 bases, and 14 bases lay outside the gene matches. The CDR3 is 15 amino acids. CDR1 and CDR2 (germline): MGHRA, YSYEKL. The CDR3 region is CASSLDRTGGYVEFF. In DNA, the CDR3 is TGCGCCAGCAGCCTCGATAGGACAGGGGGTTATGTGGAGTTCTTC.

The sample holds one count of this clone. The rearrangement uses TRBV6-5 and TRBJ1-1; D is possibly TRBD1 (5 bases). Germline V gives CDR1 MNHEY, CDR2 SVGAGI. Between the trimmed V and J ends, which lost 10 bases and 0 bases, there was a span of 15 bases. There are 14 residues in the CDR3. CDR3 nucleotides: TGTGCCATCGATTCGGGGGGAATGAACACTGAAGCTTTCTTT. Its protein is CAIDSGGMNTEAFF.

The V call is TRBV4-2, the J call TRBJ2-1; unclear D gene. CDR3 size: 12 residues. Trimming removed 1 base at V and 8 bases at J, with 6 bases between. CDR1 is LGHNA and CDR2 is YNFKEQ in the germline V gene. Written as DNA, the CDR3 is TGTGCCAGCAGCCAAGCCTTCTATGAGCAGTTCTTC. It yields the protein CASSQAFYEQFF.

V is TRBV7-7 and J is TRBJ2-7, with a weak D call TRBD2 (5 bases). The V gene lost 1 base and the J gene lost 6 bases, with 10 bases spanning the gap. CDR3 length: 13 amino acids. Germline V gene data show CDR1 as SSHAT and CDR2 as FNYEAQ (reference sequence). The CDR3 region is CASSLDWSGEQYF. In DNA form, the CDR3 reads TGTGCCAGCAGCTTAGACTGGAGCGGCGAGCAGTACTTC.

V gene TRBV27 combines with J gene TRBJ1-1; 9 positions agree with TRBD1. CDR1 is MNHEY and CDR2 is SMNVEV in the germline V gene (reference sequence). The CDR3 covers 13 residues. V lost 4 bases, J lost 11 bases, and 8 bases stayed unmatched. The DNA of the CDR3 is TGTGCCAGCAGTTCGTGGGACAGGGTTGGCGCTTTCTTT. Translating it yields CASSSWDRVGAFF.

This chain links TRBV29-1 with TRBJ2-7, with 9 nucleotides matching TRBD1. Germline values: CDR1 SQVTM, CDR2 ANQGSEA. After removal of 7 bases from V and 5 bases from J, the junction contained 9 bases not matched to a gene. The CDR3 sequence is 13 residues long. CDR3 sequence: CSATGTGSHEQYF. Here the CDR3 DNA reads TGCAGCGCAACCGGGACAGGGAGCCACGAGCAGTACTTC.

This sequence joins TRBV18 and TRBJ1-3; TRBD1 aligns across 7 bases. Germline values: CDR1 KGHSH, CDR2 LQKENI. The CDR3 has 15 residues. V gave up 1 base and J gave up 2 bases; unmatched junction bases: 2. The DNA of the CDR3 is TGTGCCAGCTCACCACAGGGGGCGACTGGAAACACCATATATTTT. Its translation is CASSPQGATGNTIYF.

The rearrangement uses TRBV10-3 and TRBJ2-1, with 7 bases aligning to TRBD2. CDR1 is ENHRY, CDR2 SYGVKD, per germline. The J segment lost 0 bases and the V segment lost 6 bases, leaving 5 bases of the junction unmatched. CDR3 length equals 15 residues. CDR3 amino acids: CAIREAGLSYNEQFF. CDR3 DNA sequence: TGTGCCATCAGGGAAGCGGGACTCTCCTACAATGAGCAGTTCTTC.

The chain links TRBV6-5 to TRBJ1-1; 10 bases map to TRBD1. Germline V lookup: CDR1 MNHEY, CDR2 SVGAGI. With V trimmed by 6 bases and J by 1 base, 5 bases remained unmatched. There are 15 residues in the CDR3. The DNA for the CDR3 is TGTGCCAGCAGAAAGACAGGGGGCGGGAACACTGAAGCTTTCTTT. Translation: CASRKTGGGNTEAFF.

The V and J genes are TRBV6-5 and TRBJ2-2, with D hard to call. Germline CDR1 reads MNHEY; CDR2 reads SVGAGI. The CDR3 is 12 amino acids. The CDR3 loop is CAAADLAGELFF. The CDR3 coding sequence is TGTGCTGCGGCGGATCTGGCCGGGGAGCTGTTTTTT.

J is TRBJ1-5 and V is TRBV5-1, with 11 bases identical to TRBD1. The CDR3 runs 15 residues. Germline values: CDR1 SGHRS, CDR2 YFSETQ. The V and J ends lost 4 bases and 4 bases, in that order; junction bases with no gene match: 4. The DNA of the CDR3 is TGCGCCAGCAGCATGGGGACAGGGGGTAATCAGCCCCAGCATTTT. This translates into CASSMGTGGNQPQHF.

The V gene is TRBV5-1, the J gene TRBJ2-3; 8 nucleotides match TRBD2. The length of the CDR3 is 14 residues. Germline loops: CDR1 SGHRS, CDR2 YFSETQ. Trimming at V came to 5 bases and at J to 3 bases, leaving 5 bases not matched to a gene. CDR3 region: CASRMGGRTDTQYF. CDR3 bases: TGCGCCAGCAGGATGGGCGGGAGGACAGATACGCAGTATTTT.